This T cell receptor beta chain originates from a study of blood T cell repertoires in COVID-19. Study background: Material from acute and convalescent COVID-19 was sourced from the United States, Italy and Spain. T cells, B-cell-depleted T cells, or PBMCs provided the cDNA or gDNA that served as material.

Patients at the Seattle site were enrolled during active infection and followed longitudinally. This clone was counted once. Germline lookup yields CDR1 LNHNV and CDR2 YYDKDF (reference sequence). Trimming cost V 3 bases and J 0 bases; bases outside gene matches: 4. There are 15 residues in the CDR3. Method: immunoSEQ multiplex PCR; TCRdb's copy keeps in-frame clones and lacks some. The sample includes some 300,000 clones, just under 90% seen only once; the top ten take over 1.5%. This clonotype originated in a woman aged 30 to 39 with COVID-19, enrolled during active disease. The chain has TRBV15 and TRBJ1-1; 7 bases line up with TRBD1. The sequenced sample consisted of peripheral blood. DNA for the CDR3: TGTGCCACCAGCAGGCCGGGACAGATGAACACTGAAGCTTTCTTT. As protein: CATSRPGQMNTEAFF.